The clone carrying this T cell receptor beta chain has a handful of counts. The germline gives CDR1 GTSNPN, CDR2 SVGIG (reference sequence). This CDR3 comprises 13 residues. V lost 4 bases, J lost 2 bases, and 11 bases lay in between. These data originate in a study of blood T cell repertoires in COVID-19. Study at large: From T cells, B-cell-depleted T cells, or PBMCs came the material, which was cDNA or gDNA.

Original processing notes: Estimation of nucleated cell counts was performed using reference gene primer amplification. Here immunoSEQ multiplex PCR was the method, and the copy in TCRdb shows in-frame clones only, minus some. That table supplies the V and J calls and clone size; D and trimming were determined from the DNA. The repertoire holds more than 250,000 clones, with over 65% as singletons. This clonotype originated in a man aged 55 to 70 who had recovered from COVID-19. The rearrangement links TRBV30 to TRBJ1-1, with TRBD1 as a possible D gene (5 bases). Sequenced input: peripheral blood. Here the CDR3 reads CAWKVTVNTEAFF. In nucleotides, the CDR3 is TGTGCCTGGAAGGTGACAGTTAACACTGAAGCTTTCTTT.